Listed below are T cell receptor beta chains from one sample, sequenced in a study of cytomegalovirus exposure and HLA in healthy donors. Profiled with immunoSEQ multiplex PCR; TCRdb holds only in-frame clones, not every one. The sample lists fewer than 110,000 clones, 82% seen once, with roughly 3% in the top ten. Sequencing was done on a sample of PBMCs. Source of these receptors: a man aged 30-40 years in good health and CMV-seropositive. The CDR3 runs from the conserved cysteine through the conserved F or W. Fields, in order: V gene, D gene, clone size, J gene, CDR3 DNA, CDR3 protein. The D gene is left open where the match is weak. Not every row has a clone size; where given, it reads once, few, many or a size class.

V: TRBV19
D: NA
size: NA
J: TRBJ1-1
DNA: TGTGCCAGTAGTGCCCCCGGGGGGCGTAGGGGGAACACTGAAGCTTTCTTT
CDR3: CASSAPGGRRGNTEAFF

V: TRBV2
D: TRBD1
size: NA
J: TRBJ1-5
DNA: TGTGCCATCCAGGGGGAAAGCAATCAGCCCCAGCATTTT
CDR3: CAIQGESNQPQHF

V: TRBV6-5
D: NA
size: NA
J: TRBJ1-2
DNA: TGTGCCAGCAGTTACTGGAATACCCGGGGAGGCTACACCTTC
CDR3: CASSYWNTRGGYTF

V: TRBV2
D: TRBD2
size: NA
J: TRBJ2-2
DNA: TGTGCCAGCATTCCAGGACTAGCGGACACCGGGGAGCTGTTTTTT
CDR3: CASIPGLADTGELFF

V: TRBV10-3
D: NA
size: NA
J: TRBJ2-7
DNA: TGTGCCATCAGTGCACAGGGAGGGTACTACGAGCAGTACTTC
CDR3: CAISAQGGYYEQYF

V: TRBV7-3
D: TRBD2
size: NA
J: TRBJ2-2
DNA: TGTGCCAGCAGCGCGACACTAGCGGGGGGCACCGGGGAGCTGTTTTTT
CDR3: CASSATLAGGTGELFF

V: TRBV2
D: NA
size: NA
J: TRBJ1-5
DNA: TGTGCCAGCAGTGAAATTGGTACAGAACAGCCCCAGCATTTT
CDR3: CASSEIGTEQPQHF

V: TRBV10-3
D: NA
size: NA
J: TRBJ2-6
DNA: TGTGCCATGCGAGACGGAGCTGGGGCCAACGGCCTGACTTTC
CDR3: CAMRDGAGANGLTF

V: TRBV25-1
D: TRBD1
size: NA
J: TRBJ1-1
DNA: TGTGCCAGCAGTCTACCACAGGGGGCTGTCGGTGAAGCTTTCTTT
CDR3: CASSLPQGAVGEAFF

V: TRBV18
D: TRBD1
size: NA
J: TRBJ1-1
DNA: TGTGCCAGCTCATCTGAACAGGGGGCGCGCACTGAAGCTTTCTTT
CDR3: CASSSEQGARTEAFF

V: TRBV5-1
D: NA
size: NA
J: TRBJ1-3
DNA: TGCGCCAGCAGCGTTACAGGTGCTGGAAACACCATATATTTT
CDR3: CASSVTGAGNTIYF

V: TRBV2
D: TRBD1
size: NA
J: TRBJ1-1
DNA: TGTGCCAGCAGTAGCCTCGGACAGGGGCATGAAGCTTTCTTT
CDR3: CASSSLGQGHEAFF

V: TRBV29-1
D: NA
size: NA
J: TRBJ1-1
DNA: TGCAGCGTTGCTCGACAGACGTCCACTGAAGCTTTCTTT
CDR3: CSVARQTSTEAFF

V: TRBV7-3
D: TRBD2
size: NA
J: TRBJ2-1
DNA: TGTGCCAGCAGCTCCTCCGGGACTAGCGGGCCGGTTATCTACAATGAGCAGTTCTTC
CDR3: CASSSSGTSGPVIYNEQFF

V: TRBV19
D: NA
size: NA
J: TRBJ1-5
DNA: TGTGCCAGTAGTATCCAGACAGGCCGTTGGGATCAGCCCCAGCATTTT
CDR3: CASSIQTGRWDQPQHF

V: TRBV5-1
D: TRBD2
size: NA
J: TRBJ2-3
DNA: TGCGCCAGCGTAAGGGGGACTAGCGGGAGCTCTAGCACAGATACGCAGTATTTT
CDR3: CASVRGTSGSSSTDTQYF

V: TRBV5-6
D: NA
size: NA
J: TRBJ2-2
DNA: TGTGCCAGCAGCTTGGCCGGGAGCGCGAACACCGGGGAGCTGTTTTTT
CDR3: CASSLAGSANTGELFF

V: TRBV28
D: NA
size: NA
J: TRBJ1-6
DNA: TGTGCCAGCAGTTTGCGGAGATCTAATTCACCCCTCCACTTT
CDR3: CASSLRRSNSPLHF

V: TRBV4-1
D: NA
size: NA
J: TRBJ1-1
DNA: TGCGCCAGCAGGCGAGCGGGGATTAACACTGAAGCTTTCTTT
CDR3: CASRRAGINTEAFF

V: TRBV18
D: TRBD1
size: NA
J: TRBJ1-1
DNA: TGTGCCAGCTCACCACCGACGGAACAGGGGAGGTGGTACACTGAAGCTTTCTTT
CDR3: CASSPPTEQGRWYTEAFF

V: TRBV19
D: NA
size: NA
J: TRBJ1-6
DNA: TGTGCCAGTACCCCTGGCAGTCGGGGCTCCTATAATTCACCCCTCCACTTT
CDR3: CASTPGSRGSYNSPLHF

V: TRBV2
D: NA
size: NA
J: TRBJ2-4
DNA: TGTGCCAGCAGTGAACGAGAACAAGCGTGTCAGTACTTC
CDR3: CASSEREQACQYF

V: TRBV7-2
D: NA
size: once
J: TRBJ2-3
DNA: TGTGCCAGCAGCTTAGCGCGTGGAGCGGTCATCACAGATACGCAGTATTTT
CDR3: CASSLARGAVITDTQYF

V: TRBV10-3
D: TRBD2
size: NA
J: TRBJ2-5
DNA: TGTGCCATCACTACTAGCGGGGGGGTATCGGGAGAGACCCAGTACTTC
CDR3: CAITTSGGVSGETQYF

V: TRBV5-4
D: TRBD1
size: NA
J: TRBJ1-6
DNA: TGTGCCAGCAGCTTCGGGACAGGGAATTCACCCCTCCACTTT
CDR3: CASSFGTGNSPLHF

V: TRBV5-1
D: TRBD1
size: NA
J: TRBJ1-1
DNA: TGCGCCAGCAGCTGGACCGGGACAGAATCTGAAGCTTTCTTT
CDR3: CASSWTGTESEAFF

V: TRBV30
D: NA
size: NA
J: TRBJ1-4
DNA: TGTGCCTGGAGTGTCGGTGAAAAACTGTTTTTT
CDR3: CAWSVGEKLFF

V: TRBV7-9
D: NA
size: NA
J: TRBJ2-7
DNA: TGTGCCAGCAGCTTACGTTCCAGCGATGACTACGAGCAGTACTTC
CDR3: CASSLRSSDDYEQYF

V: TRBV4-1
D: NA
size: NA
J: TRBJ1-1
DNA: TGCGCCAGCAGCCAAGAATCGGGGAATTATGCTGAAGCTTTCTTT
CDR3: CASSQESGNYAEAFF

V: TRBV18
D: NA
size: NA
J: TRBJ1-2
DNA: TGTGCCAGCTCCCTCCAGAGGAACTATGGCTACACCTTC
CDR3: CASSLQRNYGYTF